The table lists the clone carrying this TCR beta chain with a few counts. The entry originates in a study of STAT5B mutations in CD4+ large granular lymphocyte leukemia. The V and J ends lost 6 bases and 5 bases respectively, with 16 bases between them. Germline V gene lookup returns CDR1 MDHEN and CDR2 SYDVKM. CDR3 length equals 14 residues. Control samples were healthy donors' buffy coats. TCRdb's table, derived via immunoSEQ multiplex PCR, lists solely in-frame clones and lacks some. The sample shows over 25,000 clones, approximately 86% of them seen only once. The chain is built from TRBV28 and TRBJ1-1, with a tentative D call TRBD1 (6 bases). The specimen was CD4+ T cells from blood buffy coats. The sequence derives from a human donor in good health. The CDR3 DNA reads as TGTGCCAGCAGACCCCGACAGGCGGGGACTGAAGCTTTCTTT. This encodes CASRPRQAGTEAFF.